The clone carrying this TCR beta chain was seen just once. Only in-frame clones appear in the TCRdb table, and some are missing; sequencing was by immunoSEQ multiplex PCR. The sample records approximately 440,000 clones, roughly 88% being singletons. This sample is part of a study of blood T cell repertoires in COVID-19. V trimming: 4 bases; J trimming: 3 bases; junction bases outside the gene matches: 9. Germline CDR1 and CDR2: SGHTA and FQGNSA. This CDR3 has 16 residues. What was sequenced was PBMCs or T cells enriched from blood (not recorded which). This TCR came from a young man who had recovered from COVID-19. The rearrangement uses TRBV7-2 and TRBJ2-3, with 8 bases matching TRBD2. The CDR3 loop is CASSSLYRGGTDTQYF. The CDR3 nucleotides read TGTGCCAGCAGCTCCCTCTACCGGGGGGGAACAGATACGCAGTATTTT.